The next 32 T cell receptor beta chains were all read from a single sample in a study of CD8+CD57+ T cells in acquired aplastic anemia. Investigators profiled TCR beta VDJ and CDR3 from genomic DNA template. TCRdb redid the calling of the reads with MiXCR, one entry per CDR3 protein. The profile shows roughly 180,000 distinct CDR3 sequences, 55% to 65% of them singletons. Individuals selected for sequencing had exhibited CD8+CD57+ cell expansion on flow cytometry. Specimen: sorted CD4+, CD8+, or CD8+CD57+ T cells (not recorded which) from PBMCs. The receptors originated from a human donor with aplastic anemia.

The rearrangement uses TRBV27 and TRBJ1-1; D might be TRBD1 (5 bases). V shed 0 bases and J shed 6 bases, with 8 bases lying between them. Germline CDR1 and CDR2: MNHEY and SMNVEV (reference sequence). The CDR3 runs 13 residues. The CDR3 spells CASSLSWGAEAFF. The CDR3 bases are TGTGCCAGCAGTTTATCGTGGGGCGCTGAAGCTTTCTTT.

V is TRBV20-1 and J is TRBJ2-1; D remains unclear. The V end was cut by 6 bases, the J end by 8 bases, with 11 bases between. The CDR3 totals 11 residues. Germline loops: CDR1 DFQATT, CDR2 SNEGSKA (reference sequence). In nucleotides, the CDR3 is TGCAGTGCCACACCCTCGGATGAGCAGTTCTTC. This gives the protein CSATPSDEQFF.

V is TRBV2 and J is TRBJ2-7, with 8 bases aligning to TRBD2. V trimming: 7 bases; J trimming: 5 bases; junction bases outside the gene matches: 10. Germline-derived CDR1 and CDR2 are SNHLY and FYNNEI. The CDR3 sequence is 14 residues long. The CDR3 sequence is CASTSGLAGHEQYF. The CDR3 region has the DNA TGTGCCAGCACCTCGGGCCTAGCGGGCCACGAGCAGTACTTC.

J is TRBJ2-7 and V is TRBV20-1; unclear D gene. Looked up from germline, CDR1 is DFQATT and CDR2 is SNEGSKA (reference sequence). This CDR3 is 12 amino acids long. Between the trimmed V and J ends, which lost 4 bases and 0 bases, there was a span of 7 bases. CDR3 sequence reads: CSANDHSYEQYF. The CDR3 DNA reads TGCAGTGCTAACGACCACTCCTACGAGCAGTACTTC.

In this sample, this clonotype turned up many times. This chain links TRBV9 with TRBJ2-7; 9 bases fit TRBD1. The V and J ends lost 4 bases and 9 bases, in that order; junction bases with no gene match: 5. Germline V lookup: CDR1 SGDLS, CDR2 YYNGEE. The CDR3 is made up of 12 amino acids. CDR3 region: CASSRTGGRQYF. For the CDR3, the DNA is TGTGCCAGCAGCCGCACAGGGGGCAGGCAGTACTTC. Variable domain in full (rest from reference TRBV9 and TRBJ2-7): DSGVTQTPKHLITATGQRVTLRCSPRSGDLSVYWYQQSLDQGLQFLIQYYNGEERAKGNILERFSAQQFPDLHSELNLSSLELGDSALYFCASSRTGGRQYFGPGTRLTVT.

This clonotype was observed once. The chain couples TRBV20-1 to TRBJ2-3; either TRBD1 or TRBD2 may supply D (5 bases each). V shed 6 bases and J shed 7 bases, with 17 bases lying between them. Per germline, CDR1 DFQATT and CDR2 SNEGSKA (reference sequence). CDR3 length: 13 residues. The CDR3 bases are TGCAGTGCCCCTCCGGGGCCTGGGAATACGCAGTATTTT. This gives the protein CSAPPGPGNTQYF.

This CDR3 is CSAREALAEQFF. The CDR3 nucleotides are TGCAGTGCTAGAGAGGCACTAGCAGAGCAGTTCTTC. The chain employs TRBV20-1 and TRBJ2-1; TRBD2 is a possible D gene (6 bases). This CDR3 region has 12 residues. Trimming pared 0 bases from V and 10 bases from J, leaving 10 bases between. The germline gives CDR1 DFQATT, CDR2 SNEGSKA (reference sequence).

This rearrangement joins TRBV7-3 to TRBJ2-5; tentatively, D is TRBD2 (5 bases). The CDR3 sequence is 13 residues long. Trimming left V 5 bases short and J 5 bases short, with 12 bases between. In germline, CDR1 is SGHTA, CDR2 FQGTGA. The CDR3 DNA reads TGTGCCAGCAGCAACAAGCCGGGGGAGACCCAGTACTTC. Translating gives CASSNKPGETQYF.

As regards this clonotype: The conserved final phenylalanine or tryptophan is absent from the CDR3, which likely points to a read error. The chain is built from TRBV7-2 and TRBJ1-1; TRBD1 agrees at 8 bases. The CDR3 has 15 amino acids. Germline assignment: CDR1 SGHTA and CDR2 FQGNSA. After removal of 3 bases from V and 1 base from J, the junction contained 4 bases not matched to a gene. This CDR3 reads CASSFGQGPNTEAFC. Written as DNA, the CDR3 is TGTGCCAGCAGCTTCGGACAGGGCCCGAACACTGAAGCTTTCTGT.

V usage is TRBV7-9 and J usage is TRBJ1-4; tentative D call: TRBD1 (5 bases). The germline V gene encodes CDR1 SEHNR and CDR2 FQNEAQ (reference sequence). The V end was cut by 3 bases, the J end by 4 bases, with 9 bases between. The CDR3 length is 14 residues. DNA of the CDR3: TGTGCCAGCAGCTTCAGGGAAAGTAATGAAAAACTGTTTTTT. This gives the protein CASSFRESNEKLFF.

The chain has TRBV6-5 and TRBJ2-1; 11 bases are a match to TRBD2. Germline CDR1 and CDR2: MNHEY and SVGAGI. Trimming took 6 bases from V and 4 from J; bases not matched to a gene: 11. This CDR3 spans 17 amino acids. The DNA of the CDR3 is TGTGCCAGCAGCCCACCCCTTCCTAGCGGGGGGTACAATGAGCAGTTCTTC. Translation gives CASSPPLPSGGYNEQFF.

This chain links TRBV7-9 with TRBJ2-1, with TRBD2 as a possible D gene (5 bases). The CDR3 has 13 residues. Deletions cut 6 bases from V and 5 bases from J, with 11 bases between. Germline V gene sequence: CDR1 SEHNR, CDR2 FQNEAQ (reference sequence). CDR3 residues: CASRSRTHNEQFF. In DNA form, the CDR3 reads TGTGCCAGCAGGTCGAGGACTCACAATGAGCAGTTCTTC.

J is TRBJ2-3 and V is TRBV5-6; 9 bases match TRBD1. Germline assignment: CDR1 SGHDT and CDR2 YYEEEE. V dropped 7 bases and J dropped 3; count of bases not matched to a gene: 6. This CDR3 contains 14 residues. The CDR3 region is CASYRQGETDTQYF. CDR3 DNA: TGTGCCAGCTACCGACAGGGGGAAACAGATACGCAGTATTTT.

The V call is TRBV15, the J call TRBJ1-2; D ambiguous. V lost 0 bases and J lost 5, with 10 bases in between. CDR3 length: 14 residues. Germline V gives CDR1 LNHNV, CDR2 YYDKDF (reference sequence). This CDR3 reads CATSRDKGMYGYTF. The CDR3 coding sequence is TGTGCCACCAGCAGAGATAAAGGAATGTATGGCTACACCTTC. The entire variable domain, with the rest obtained from reference TRBV15 and TRBJ1-2, is as follows: DAMVIQNPRYQVTQFGKPVTLSCSQTLNHNVMYWYQQKSSQAPKLLFHYYDKDFNNEADTPDNFQSRRPNTSFCFLDIRSPGLGDTAMYLCATSRDKGMYGYTFGSGTRLTVV.

This rearrangement joins TRBV25-1 to TRBJ2-1, with TRBD1 matching 9 bases. CDR3 size: 16 residues. After removal of 1 base from V and 2 bases from J, the junction contained 3 bases not matched to a gene. Germline CDR1 is MGHDK and CDR2 is SYGVNS. CDR3 DNA sequence: TGTGCCAGCAGTGAATGGACAGGGGCAGCCTACAATGAGCAGTTCTTC. Its protein product is CASSEWTGAAYNEQFF.

The V call is TRBV7-3, the J call TRBJ2-7, with 10 bases identical to TRBD2. The length of the CDR3 is 14 residues. Germline V gives CDR1 SGHTA, CDR2 FQGTGA. V shed 6 bases and J 2 bases; nucleotides not matched to a gene: 4. CDR3: CASRQAGGPYEQYF. As DNA, the CDR3 is TGTGCCAGCAGACAAGCGGGAGGGCCCTACGAGCAGTACTTC.

The chain combines TRBV10-3 with TRBJ1-6; 7 bases match TRBD1. This CDR3 is built from 13 residues. V gave up 6 bases and J gave up 9 bases; unmatched junction bases: 5. CDR1 is ENHRY and CDR2 is SYGVKD in the germline V gene. For the CDR3, the DNA is TGTGCCATCAGCCAGGGGGTTGGTTCACCCCTCCACTTT. Protein: CAISQGVGSPLHF.

In this sample, this clonotype turned up many times. The chain combines TRBV5-1 with TRBJ2-5, with 14 bases matching TRBD2. Germline assignment: CDR1 SGHRS and CDR2 YFSETQ. V lost 2 bases, J lost 6 bases, and 6 bases stayed unmatched. The CDR3 is 16 residues long. The CDR3 DNA is TGCGCCAGCAGCTTCCTGGGGACTAGCGGGGGTAAGACCCAGTACTTC. It encodes CASSFLGTSGGKTQYF.

The J gene is TRBJ2-4, the V gene TRBV11-3, with D perhaps matching TRBD2 (7 bases). V lost 0 bases and J 8 bases, leaving 20 bases between the germline ends. The V gene's germline CDR1 is SGHNT and CDR2 YENEEA. The CDR3 is made up of 17 amino acids. As DNA, the CDR3 is TGTGCCAGCAGCTTAGATATTCGGGGGGCGGCGAGAGACATTCAGTACTTC. It codes for CASSLDIRGAARDIQYF.

J is TRBJ1-1 and V is TRBV9; D not resolved. The CDR3 spans 12 residues. Germline V gene data show CDR1 as SGDLS and CDR2 as YYNGEE. V gave up 0 bases and J gave up 5 bases, with 5 bases separating them. The CDR3 bases are TGTGCCAGCAGCGTAGGATGGACTGAAGCTTTCTTT. This encodes CASSVGWTEAFF.

The rearrangement joins TRBV6-1 to TRBJ2-5; D is undetermined. Germline-derived CDR1 and CDR2 are MNHNS and SASEGT. The CDR3 covers 13 residues. V was trimmed by 5 bases and J by 2 bases, leaving 9 bases between them. The CDR3 nucleotides read TGTGCCAGCAGTTATTATCGGCAAGAGACCCAGTACTTC. Translating it yields CASSYYRQETQYF.

About this clonotype itself: Germline is not matched at one junction end, which may reflect a read error. The chain links TRBV19 to TRBJ2-3, with D possibly matching TRBD1 (6 bases). The CDR3 covers 16 residues. Germline V gives CDR1 LNHDA, CDR2 SQIVND (reference sequence). The CDR3 here is CDSSIGHRVRTDTQYF. CDR3 nucleotide sequence: TGTGACAGTAGTATAGGTCACAGGGTACGCACAGATACGCAGTATTTT.

This chain connects TRBV7-9 to TRBJ2-5; the D gene could be TRBD1 or TRBD2 (7 bases each). V lost 5 bases and J lost 4, with 14 bases in between. The CDR3 is 14 amino acids. Germline lookup yields CDR1 SEHNR and CDR2 FQNEAQ (reference sequence). CDR3 amino acids: CASSPGGAGETQYF. CDR3 in DNA: TGTGCCAGCAGCCCAGGGGGGGCCGGAGAGACCCAGTACTTC.

The J gene is TRBJ2-5, the V gene TRBV20-1, with D possibly matching TRBD2 (7 bases). CDR3 length: 14 amino acids. V was pared by 3 bases and J by 4 bases, with 15 bases between. Germline V lookup: CDR1 DFQATT, CDR2 SNEGSKA (reference sequence). CDR3 bases: TGCAGTGCTAGGGGCCGGGGGGCATTAGAGACCCAGTACTTC. As protein: CSARGRGALETQYF.

In DNA, the CDR3 is TGCGCCAGCAGCTTGGAGGGAAGTGGCTACACCTTC. Translated, it gives CASSLEGSGYTF. The V gene is TRBV5-1, the J gene TRBJ1-2, with D unclear. V shed 0 bases and J shed 7 bases, with 7 bases lying between them. CDR1 SGHRS and CDR2 YFSETQ come from the germline V gene. The CDR3 has 12 residues.

This clonotype was recorded at least ten times. The chain couples TRBV28 to TRBJ1-6, with 8 bases fitting TRBD1. V lost 1 base, J lost 9 bases, and 5 bases stayed unmatched. Germline CDR1 is MDHEN and CDR2 is SYDVKM. This CDR3 region has 15 residues. Here the CDR3 reads CASSLFGQGGSPLHF. For the CDR3, the DNA is TGTGCCAGCAGTTTATTCGGACAGGGAGGTTCACCCCTCCACTTT.

The chain's CDR3 is CATSRERTANSPLHF. In DNA, the CDR3 is TGTGCCACCAGCAGAGAAAGGACGGCCAATTCACCCCTCCACTTT. This rearrangement joins TRBV15 to TRBJ1-6; D is unresolved. This CDR3 has 15 amino acids. The V gene's germline CDR1 is LNHNV and CDR2 YYDKDF (reference sequence). V shed 0 bases and J shed 7 bases, with 10 bases lying between them. Based on the CDR3 plus reference TRBV15 and TRBJ1-6, the full variable domain is DAMVIQNPRYQVTQFGKPVTLSCSQTLNHNVMYWYQQKSSQAPKLLFHYYDKDFNNEADTPDNFQSRRPNTSFCFLDIRSPGLGDTAMYLCATSRERTANSPLHFGNGTRLTVT.

The chain couples TRBV10-2 to TRBJ2-2; a possible D gene is TRBD1 (5 bases). There are 14 residues in the CDR3. Germline-derived CDR1 and CDR2 are WSHSY and SAAADI. The V and J ends lost 0 bases and 7 bases respectively, with 9 bases between them. CDR3 loop: CASSESAGIGELFF. The CDR3 DNA follows: TGCGCCAGCAGTGAGTCAGCAGGGATCGGGGAGCTGTTTTTT.

This rearrangement joins TRBV2 to TRBJ2-7, with D unresolved. Germline lookup yields CDR1 SNHLY and CDR2 FYNNEI. There are 11 residues in the CDR3. Trimming removed 0 bases from V and 7 bases from J, with 4 bases in between. This CDR3 reads CASSEAGEQYF. CDR3 coding DNA: TGTGCCAGCAGTGAAGCGGGAGAGCAGTACTTC.

This clonotype was picked up many times. The rearrangement joins TRBV12-3 or TRBV12-4 to TRBJ1-2; D is unclear. Trimming pared 1 base from V and 4 bases from J, leaving 7 bases between. CDR3 length: 13 amino acids. CDR3 nucleotides: TGTGCCAGCAGTTTAGAACAGATCTATGGCTACACCTTC. This gives the protein CASSLEQIYGYTF.

This clonotype was recorded once. The CDR3 reads CASSPLAGSPDTQYF. The CDR3 nucleotides read TGTGCCAGCAGCCCACTAGCGGGAAGTCCAGATACGCAGTATTTT. This chain joins TRBV7-9 and TRBJ2-3, with 10 bases aligning to TRBD2. The germline CDR1 and CDR2 sequences are SEHNR and FQNEAQ (reference sequence). The CDR3 has 15 residues. V was pared by 5 bases and J by 4 bases, with 6 bases of the junction left unmatched.

This chain joins TRBV25-1 and TRBJ2-6; maybe TRBD2 (5 bases). CDR1 is MGHDK and CDR2 is SYGVNS in the germline V gene. The CDR3 extends over 17 amino acids. Trimming took 1 base from V and 2 from J, leaving 12 bases between them. The CDR3 region has the DNA TGTGCCAGCAGTGAATCCCCCGGGGTACCTGGGGCCAACGTCCTGACTTTC. It encodes CASSESPGVPGANVLTF.